This TCR beta chain was documented in a study of control samples from healthy donors and cancer patients (dated by TCRdb to 2019 to 2021). The CDR3 runs 15 amino acids, cysteine and phenylalanine included. The CDR3 DNA has 45 bases and is translated from base 1. V is reduced by 1 base and J by 0 bases, leaving a spacing of 4 bases between them. CDR1 SGHTA and CDR2 FQGNSA are derived from the germline V gene. Of note for this clone: It lacks a known antigen. No base quality information exists; no much larger clone differs at one position.

Library prep was done by the immunoSEQ multiplex PCR assay. What TCRdb holds here is the immuneACCESS table cut down to in-frame rearrangements. Part of the clones is not present; checked against another copy, under half of the missing clones reflect an unresolved V gene, and the others are unexplained. The sample records 230,000 or so clones, roughly 94% of which are singletons. Of the sample, about 1.6% is held by the ten largest clones. This clonotype originated in a man aged 45-60 years in good health. The sample was blood. The chain couples TRBV7-2 to TRBJ1-6; confidence is insufficient to name the D gene. The nucleotide sequence reads TGTGCCAGCAGCTTAGTTGGCTCCTATAATTCACCCCTCCACTTT. This is translated as CASSLVGSYNSPLHF. Outside the CDR3, residues come from the reference TRBV7-2 and TRBJ1-6 proteins, so the full variable domain is: GAGVSQSPSNKVTEKGKDVELRCDPISGHTALYWYRQSLGQGLEFLIYFQGNSAPDKSGLPSDRFSAERTGGSVSTLTIQRTQQEDSAVYLCASSLVGSYNSPLHFGNGTRLTVT.